The 5 T cell receptor beta chains below come from one sample, sequenced in a study of radiation and T cells in renal cell carcinoma. This sample's time point: blood 2 weeks post-SBRT. Treatment meaning: 15 Gy SBRT to primary tumor, nephrectomy 4 weeks later. The protocol was immunoSEQ multiplex PCR, while the TCRdb copy is restricted to in-frame clones and leaves out a portion. The table has just over 150,000 clones, around 90% seen once; the top ten hold 10% to 15%. The specimen was blood, collected from a patient whose treatment included radiotherapy and nephrectomy. These receptor sequences come from a woman aged 45-65 years with renal cell carcinoma.

The J gene is TRBJ2-3, the V gene TRBV5-8; 7 bases match TRBD2. Germline CDR1 and CDR2: SGHTS and YDEGEE. The CDR3 runs 16 residues. Trimming cost V 4 bases and J 1 base; bases outside gene matches: 9. The CDR3 region has the DNA TGTGCCAGCAGCCCCTCCGGGGGGTCCCGCACAGATACGCAGTATTTT. Translated: CASSPSGGSRTDTQYF.

This clone has a single count. The chain links TRBV18 to TRBJ1-4, with D perhaps TRBD1 (6 bases). Germline assignment: CDR1 KGHSH and CDR2 LQKENI. The V and J ends lost 5 bases and 0 bases respectively, with 16 bases between them. The CDR3 length is 17 residues. DNA for the CDR3: TGTGCCAGCTCAACTACAGGGATTTCCCCAACTAATGAAAAACTGTTTTTT. It codes for CASSTTGISPTNEKLFF.

The chain joins TRBV2 to TRBJ1-4, with unresolved D. The CDR3 is 14 amino acids. Germline V CDR1 and CDR2: SNHLY, FYNNEI. V shed 3 bases and J shed 3 bases, with 8 bases lying between them. The CDR3 here is CASSDGVANEKLFF. The CDR3 region has the DNA TGTGCCAGCAGTGACGGGGTCGCTAATGAAAAACTGTTTTTT.

The chain combines TRBV4-2 with TRBJ1-4; D is uncertain. V was cut by 0 bases and J by 5 bases, with 16 bases left in between. Germline-derived CDR1 and CDR2 are LGHNA and YNFKEQ. This CDR3 comprises 17 residues. CDR3 DNA sequence: TGTGCCAGCAGCCAAGATAATCGGCAGCGGGGAAATGAAAAACTGTTTTTT. It translates to CASSQDNRQRGNEKLFF.

For the CDR3, the DNA is TGTGCCAGCAGCTTAGAGAAGAATCAGCCCCAGCATTTT. Residues: CASSLEKNQPQHF. The V and J genes are TRBV7-6 and TRBJ1-5; D gene uncertain. The CDR3 totals 13 residues. Germline CDR1 is SGHVS and CDR2 is FNYEAQ. V lost 1 base, J lost 4 bases, and 5 bases lay in between.